The clone carrying this T cell receptor beta chain has only a few counts. The immunoSEQ assay was v3. The table came from immunoSEQ multiplex PCR; TCRdb's copy has only in-frame clones and leaves some out. The sample shows more than 55,000 clones, roughly four fifths of them seen only once. This entry comes from a study of TIL therapy for anti-PD-1-resistant metastatic lung cancer. Trimming took off 7 bases at V and 13 bases at J, with 10 bases between the two ends. Looked up from germline, CDR1 is SGHTA and CDR2 is FQGTGA. CDR3 length: 10 residues. Time point given: pre-treatment sample, taken before nivolumab and TIL therapy.

This receptor was identified in a person aged 25-79 years with non-small cell lung cancer. Material: blood, obtained at baseline. The chain employs TRBV7-3 and TRBJ2-2; D is unclear. The CDR3 DNA follows: TGTGCCAGCACCCTATGGGGGCTGTTTTTT. It translates to CASTLWGLFF.